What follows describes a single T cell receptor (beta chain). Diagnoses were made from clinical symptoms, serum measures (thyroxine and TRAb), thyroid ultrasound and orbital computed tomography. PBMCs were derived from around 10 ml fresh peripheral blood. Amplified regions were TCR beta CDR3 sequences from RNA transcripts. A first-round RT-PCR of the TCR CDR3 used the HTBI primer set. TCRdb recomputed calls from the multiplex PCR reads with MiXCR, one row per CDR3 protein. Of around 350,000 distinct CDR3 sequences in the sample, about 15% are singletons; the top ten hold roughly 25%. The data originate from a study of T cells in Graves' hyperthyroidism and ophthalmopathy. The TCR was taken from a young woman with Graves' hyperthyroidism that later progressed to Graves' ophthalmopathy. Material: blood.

CDR3 loop: CASSLITGPYEQYF. The CDR3 nucleotides read TGTGCCAGCAGTCTGATAACAGGCCCCTACGAGCAGTACTTC. The chain carries TRBV28 and TRBJ2-7, with D possibly being TRBD1 (5 bases). Trimming cost V 5 bases and J 2 bases, with 13 bases left between them. Germline V gene sequence: CDR1 MDHEN, CDR2 SYDVKM. This CDR3 contains 14 residues.